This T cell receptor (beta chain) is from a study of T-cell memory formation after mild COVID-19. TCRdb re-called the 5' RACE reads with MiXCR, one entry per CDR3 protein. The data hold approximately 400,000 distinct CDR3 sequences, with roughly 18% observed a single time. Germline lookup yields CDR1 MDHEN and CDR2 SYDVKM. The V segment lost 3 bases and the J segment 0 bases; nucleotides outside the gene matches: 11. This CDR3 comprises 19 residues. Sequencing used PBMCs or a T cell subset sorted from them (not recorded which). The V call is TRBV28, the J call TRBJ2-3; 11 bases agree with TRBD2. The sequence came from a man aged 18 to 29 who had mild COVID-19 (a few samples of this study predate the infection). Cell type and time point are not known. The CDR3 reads CASSFMLAGGRSSTDTQYF. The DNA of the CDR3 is TGTGCCAGCAGTTTTATGCTAGCGGGGGGCCGGTCTAGCACAGATACGCAGTATTTT.